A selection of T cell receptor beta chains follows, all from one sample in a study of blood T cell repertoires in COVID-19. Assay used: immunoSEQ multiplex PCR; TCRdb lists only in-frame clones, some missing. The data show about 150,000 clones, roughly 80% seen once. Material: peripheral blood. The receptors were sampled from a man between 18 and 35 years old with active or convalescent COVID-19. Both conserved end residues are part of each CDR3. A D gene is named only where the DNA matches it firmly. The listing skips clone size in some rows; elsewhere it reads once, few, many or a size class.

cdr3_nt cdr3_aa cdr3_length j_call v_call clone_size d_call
TGTGCCAGCAGCCGGGGGGCAGGGGGCCTCACAGGCGGCGGTAGCGAGCAGTACTTC CASSRGAGGLTGGGSEQYF 19 TRBJ2-7 TRBV7-9 NA NA
TGTGCCAGCAGCCAGGAACGGACAGTGAACACTGAAGCTTTCTTT CASSQERTVNTEAFF 15 TRBJ1-1 TRBV3-1/TRBV3-2 NA NA
TGTGCCAGCAGTTCGATAGACTACAAAGATACGCAGTATTTT CASSSIDYKDTQYF 14 TRBJ2-3 TRBV27 NA NA
TGTGCCAGCAGCCCCCAGACCGGGAGTACCAACGAGCAGTACTTC CASSPQTGSTNEQYF 15 TRBJ2-7 TRBV7-2 NA NA
TGTGCCAGCAGCTTAGTAGTCACCGGGGGGGGGCGCGGCACAGATACGCAGTATTTT CASSLVVTGGGRGTDTQYF 19 TRBJ2-3 TRBV7-2 NA TRBD2
TGTGCCAGTCAACAGGGGACAGGGGCCGTGAGCAATCAGCCCCAGCATTTT CASQQGTGAVSNQPQHF 17 TRBJ1-5 TRBV7-9 NA TRBD1
TGTGCCAGCAGCCCGACTTGGGGGGGGGTCTGGGGAGAGCAGTTCTTC CASSPTWGGVWGEQFF 16 TRBJ2-1 TRBV11-2 once TRBD2
TGCGCCAGCAGTCTCTCCGGGACCCCTCCGGGGAGGAACATTCAGTACTTC CASSLSGTPPGRNIQYF 17 TRBJ2-4 TRBV23-1 NA NA
TGTGCCAGCAGCCGGAGGGGACTAGATGTGAACACCGGGGAGCTGTTTTTT CASSRRGLDVNTGELFF 17 TRBJ2-2 TRBV3-1/TRBV3-2 NA TRBD2
TGTGCCAGCTCACCACGTCCCCTCAGTAGCGAATTCTCCTACGAGCAGTACTTC CASSPRPLSSEFSYEQYF 18 TRBJ2-7 TRBV18 NA NA
TGTGCCAGCAGTCGACTAGGCCCTAATCAGCCCCAGCATTTT CASSRLGPNQPQHF 14 TRBJ1-5 TRBV6-5 NA NA
TGTGCCAGCAGTCCCCAAGGGGTATACGAGCAGTACTTC CASSPQGVYEQYF 13 TRBJ2-7 TRBV27 once NA
TGTGCCAGCAGCTTAGCAACAGGGTCCGACACCGGGGAGCTGTTTTTT CASSLATGSDTGELFF 16 TRBJ2-2 TRBV7-8 NA NA
TGTGCCAGCAGCTTAGCGACACTCAACTATGGCTACACCTTC CASSLATLNYGYTF 14 TRBJ1-2 TRBV7-2 NA NA
TGTGCCAGCAGACTAGTTTCCACCGGGGAGCTGTTTTTT CASRLVSTGELFF 13 TRBJ2-2 TRBV12-3/TRBV12-4 once NA
TGCGCCAGCAGCTCGGACAGGGGATCTACATGGTTTTTT CASSSDRGSTWFF 13 TRBJ1-4 TRBV5-1 NA TRBD1
TGTGCCAGCAGCGTAGGGGACACCAACTATGGCTACACCTTC CASSVGDTNYGYTF 14 TRBJ1-2 TRBV9 once NA
TGTGCCAGCAGTGAGTACAGGCCGAACACCGGGGAGCTGTTTTTT CASSEYRPNTGELFF 15 TRBJ2-2 TRBV2 NA NA
TGTGCCAGCAGGGACAGCGGGATTTTCTACAATGAGCAGTTCTTC CASRDSGIFYNEQFF 15 TRBJ2-1 TRBV28 once NA
TGTGCCAGTAGTATCCTGGCAGGGGGCTCGACTAATGAAAAACTGTTTTTT CASSILAGGSTNEKLFF 17 TRBJ1-4 TRBV19 NA TRBD1
TGTGCCACCCAGGACAGGATGAACACTGAAGCTTTCTTT CATQDRMNTEAFF 13 TRBJ1-1 TRBV19 NA TRBD1
TGTGCCAGCACGGGGGGTACAGATACGCAGTATTTT CASTGGTDTQYF 12 TRBJ2-3 TRBV27 NA TRBD2
TGTGCCACCACCGTAGGGACAGGGGGTTACGAGCAGTACTTC CATTVGTGGYEQYF 14 TRBJ2-7 TRBV7-8 NA TRBD1
TGCGCCAGCAGCTTGGCAGGGCATATCTCCTACAATGAGCAGTTCTTC CASSLAGHISYNEQFF 16 TRBJ2-1 TRBV5-1 NA NA
TGTGCCAGCAGCTTAGGTACCCCCTCCTACTACGAGCAGTACTTC CASSLGTPSYYEQYF 15 TRBJ2-7 TRBV13 NA NA
TGTGCCAGTAGCCGAAAGCGGGAGCAAGAGACCCAGTACTTC CASSRKREQETQYF 14 TRBJ2-5 TRBV19 NA TRBD2
TGTGCCAGCAGCTTGTTACTAGCGGGCACGCAGTATTTT CASSLLLAGTQYF 13 TRBJ2-3 TRBV5-6 NA TRBD2
TGTGCCAGCAGCCATGAAGCCCGGGACAGAGGCTATGGCTACACCTTC CASSHEARDRGYGYTF 16 TRBJ1-2 TRBV3-1/TRBV3-2 NA TRBD1
TGTGCCAGCAGCTCACAGGTGGGGAGGGCTGAAGCTTTCTTT CASSSQVGRAEAFF 14 TRBJ1-1 TRBV6-5 NA NA
TGTGCCAGCAGACAGGGAAGCACCGGGGAGCTGTTTTTT CASRQGSTGELFF 13 TRBJ2-2 TRBV28 NA NA
TGTGCCAGTAGTATCGGACAGCTGTACCAAGAGACCCAGTACTTC CASSIGQLYQETQYF 15 TRBJ2-5 TRBV19 NA NA
TGCGCCAGCAACCCAAGATGGGGTGCAGGGTTATCCAACTATGGCTACACCTTC CASNPRWGAGLSNYGYTF 18 TRBJ1-2 TRBV4-3 NA NA
TGTGCCAGCAGCTTCAGGGGTGGTGGGGCTGAAGCTTTCTTT CASSFRGGGAEAFF 14 TRBJ1-1 TRBV28 NA NA
TGTGCCAGCAGCCCCCACGGACAGGGACAAGAGACCCAGTACTTC CASSPHGQGQETQYF 15 TRBJ2-5 TRBV11-1 NA TRBD1
TGCGCCAGCAGCTTGAATGTACAGAACACTGAAGCTTTCTTT CASSLNVQNTEAFF 14 TRBJ1-1 TRBV5-1 NA NA